The sequence of this T cell receptor beta chain was determined in a study of blood T cell repertoires in COVID-19. Study overall: Samples representing acute and convalescent COVID-19 were sourced from the United States, Italy and Spain. Nucleic acid was either cDNA or gDNA, and it came from T cells, B-cell-depleted T cells, or PBMCs.

Sequencing used immunoSEQ multiplex PCR; TCRdb keeps in-frame clones, though not all of them. The sample lists over 100,000 clones; over 70% were seen once. The clonotype originates from a woman in her seventies with acute or convalescent COVID-19. Sequencing used peripheral blood.

The CDR3 region has the DNA TGTGCCAGCAGTTTATCAAGCGGCCCCGTCGGAGATACGCAGTATTTT. Protein: CASSLSSGPVGDTQYF. The chain uses TRBV28 and TRBJ2-3, with D perhaps TRBD2 (5 bases). This CDR3 has 16 amino acids. CDR1 is MDHEN, CDR2 SYDVKM, per germline. Trimming took off 1 base at V and 5 bases at J, with 16 bases between the two ends.